The TCR beta chain described here comes from a study of tumor and adjacent non-tumor tissue in lung cancer. Study details: There were around 11 adenocarcinoma, 2 squamous cell carcinoma and 1 small cell lung cancer cases. Aged about 30 to 76 years, patients included 9 to 11 men and 5 women with stage I to III disease.

The germline V and J ends were trimmed by 0 bases and 10 bases, with 10 bases remaining between them. This CDR3 contains 13 residues. Germline V gene sequence: CDR1 MGHRA, CDR2 YSYEKL. A modified ARM-PCR protocol with three rounds of nested PCR amplified TCRbeta. TCRdb called the multiplex PCR reads again in MiXCR, with one record for every CDR3 protein. The data show almost 75,000 distinct CDR3 sequences, with under 70% seen just once and 28% held by the top ten. No cell sorting was done before RNA was extracted from the tissue. Distant lung tissue was collected more than 3 cm away from the tumor edge.

Sequenced input: distant non-tumor lung tissue. This TCR came from a woman between 50 and 59 years old with non-small cell lung cancer. The chain couples TRBV4-1 to TRBJ2-1; unclear D gene. Written as DNA, the CDR3 is TGCGCCAGCAGCCAAGACAGATACTACGAGCAGTTCTTC. Translated: CASSQDRYYEQFF.